This TCR beta chain was profiled in a study of control samples from healthy donors and cancer patients. In this sample, this clone turned up a few times. Other DNA sequences from this sample encode an identical CDR3 as well. Profiled with immunoSEQ multiplex PCR; TCRdb holds only in-frame clones, not every one. The sample holds 130,000 to 150,000 clones, about 89% seen once. Germline V gives CDR1 SGHTA, CDR2 FQGNSA. V lost 5 bases, J lost 4 bases, and 9 bases lay in between. The CDR3 sequence is 12 residues long. The chain joins TRBV7-2 to TRBJ2-7; D call uncertain. The specimen was blood. The TCR sequence derives from a man between 25 and 39 years old in good health. CDR3: CASSPSRYEQYF. CDR3 DNA: TGTGCCAGCAGCCCCAGCAGGTACGAGCAGTACTTC.